The present entry profiles one T cell receptor (beta chain) with its context. These data belong to a study of response to subunit inactivated influenza vaccine. Trimming removed 7 bases at V and 3 bases at J, with 13 bases between. This CDR3 is 15 amino acids long. TCRdb used MiXCR to reprocess the RT-PCR reads, holding one entry per CDR3 protein. The sample records 500,000 to 600,000 distinct CDR3 sequences, about 11% being singletons. Separately, the same data were catalogued under a study of T cells expressing NK-cell markers. That source reports: As the method of synthesis, 5'RACE template switching with UMIs yielded TCR beta cDNA. The share of CD8+ T cells held by dominant NKG2C+ clonotypes was about 1.0-7.5% in roughly 6 donors. For several donors, these clonotypes were likewise the leading ones in the CD3+CD56-NKG2C+ fraction.

The TCR originated in a man aged 50-60 years who received an inactivated influenza vaccine. This specimen consisted of PBMCs from blood, obtained on the day of vaccination. The chain has TRBV12-3 or TRBV12-4 and TRBJ1-6, with D perhaps TRBD1 (6 bases). DNA of the CDR3: TGTGCCAGCAAACGAGGGACACTCTATAATTCACCCCTCCACTTT. Translating it yields CASKRGTLYNSPLHF.